This T cell receptor (beta chain) was recorded in a study of identical twins. Overall study findings and caveats: Cross-sectional statistical analysis, not tracking of the same donors, underpinned the conclusions. Invariant cells of the MAIT and iNKT types might have partly distorted the zero-insertion analyses.

The cDNA had a unique molecular identifier and a template-switch universal primer site. TCRdb ran MiXCR on the 5' RACE reads and lists one entry per CDR3 protein. Of roughly 1,500,000 distinct CDR3 sequences listed, roughly 35% are singletons. As to this clonotype: Its target is not known.

CDR1 and CDR2 from the germline V gene are LNHDA and SQIVND (reference sequence). The CDR3 is 13 residues long. V dropped 5 bases and J dropped 4 bases, with 11 bases sitting between them. This TCR was sampled from a newborn girl in good health. The V call is TRBV19, the J call TRBJ1-1, with D unclear. The sequenced sample consisted of cord blood. CDR3 in DNA: TGTGCCAGTAGTGGTACCCATGGCACTGAAGCTTTCTTT. Translating it yields CASSGTHGTEAFF. The variable domain in full, with the rest retrieved from reference TRBV19 and TRBJ1-1, is DGGITQSPKYLFRKEGQNVTLSCEQNLNHDAMYWYRQDPGQGLRLIYYSQIVNDFQKGDIAEGYSVSREKKESFPLTVTSAQKNPTAFYLCASSGTHGTEAFFGQGTRLTVV.